The 2 T cell receptor beta chains reported below all come from one sample, sequenced in a study of tumor-infiltrating lymphocytes in primary liver carcinoma. Unsorted whole blood yielded blood RNA, and germline DNA was extracted as well. A primer matching the constant region was used to make TCR beta cDNA from 450 to 500 ng of total RNA. Slightly modified ARM-PCR served as the procedure for the TCR beta libraries. These libraries came from three rounds of nested multiplex PCR. The opening two PCR rounds, around 11 cycles each, paired TRBV1-TRBV30 forward primers with a C-beta reverse primer. TCRdb re-called the multiplex PCR reads with MiXCR, one entry per CDR3 protein. The repertoire holds approximately 330,000 distinct CDR3 sequences, with almost 65% as singletons. The sequenced material came from peripheral blood. The receptors shown here come from a man in his forties with primary liver carcinoma and hepatitis B virus infection.

The chain has TRBV28 and TRBJ2-7; 7 nucleotides match TRBD2. V lost 1 base, J lost 6 bases, and 9 bases stayed unmatched. The CDR3 is made up of 15 amino acids. Germline V gene lookup returns CDR1 MDHEN and CDR2 SYDVKM. CDR3 nucleotide sequence: TGTGCCAGCAGTTTATTAGCGGGTAAGGCTGGCGAGCAGTACTTC. Its translation: CASSLLAGKAGEQYF.

Points on this clonotype: This clone may be a read error of a much larger clone one base away. This rearrangement joins TRBV10-2 to TRBJ2-5, with TRBD2 identical over 12 bases. The junction had 11 bases not matched to a gene; V was cut back by 8 bases and J by 1 base. CDR3 length: 17 residues. Germline CDR1 is WSHSY and CDR2 is SAAADI. Here the CDR3 reads CASSSGRAGITQETQYF. The CDR3 DNA reads TGCGCCAGCTCTAGCGGGAGGGCCGGAATCACCCAAGAGACCCAGTACTTC.